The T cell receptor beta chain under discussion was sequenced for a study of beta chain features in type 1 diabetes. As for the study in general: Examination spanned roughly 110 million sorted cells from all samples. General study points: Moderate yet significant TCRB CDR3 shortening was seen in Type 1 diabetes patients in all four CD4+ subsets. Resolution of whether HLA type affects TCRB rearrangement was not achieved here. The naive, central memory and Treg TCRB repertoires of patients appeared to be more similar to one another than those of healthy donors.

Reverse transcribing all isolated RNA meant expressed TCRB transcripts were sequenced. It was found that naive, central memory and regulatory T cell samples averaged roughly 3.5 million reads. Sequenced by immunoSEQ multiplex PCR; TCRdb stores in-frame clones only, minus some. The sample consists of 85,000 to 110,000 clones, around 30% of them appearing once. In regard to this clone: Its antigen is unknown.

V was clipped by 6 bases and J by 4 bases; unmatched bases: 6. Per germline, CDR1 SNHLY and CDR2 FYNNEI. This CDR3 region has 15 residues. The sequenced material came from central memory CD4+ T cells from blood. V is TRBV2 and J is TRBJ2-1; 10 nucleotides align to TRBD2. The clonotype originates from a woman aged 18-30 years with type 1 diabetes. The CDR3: CASSPRLAGYNEQFF. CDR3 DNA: TGTGCCAGCAGCCCTAGACTAGCGGGTTACAATGAGCAGTTCTTC.